Below are 21 T cell receptor beta chains sequenced from a single sample in a study of early T cells in non-severe SARS-CoV-2 infection. TCRdb reanalysed the 5' RACE reads using MiXCR and keeps one entry per CDR3 protein. The sample yields roughly 48,000 distinct CDR3 sequences, over 3.5% seen once. What was sequenced was whole blood. The receptors were gathered from an adult who was a healthcare worker with PCR-confirmed SARS-CoV-2 infection or an uninfected control (not recorded which).

This clonotype appeared many times. This chain uses TRBV4-3 with TRBJ2-7, with 7 bases fitting TRBD1. This CDR3 is built from 15 residues. Germline V CDR1 and CDR2: LGHNA, YSLEER. J lost 3 bases, V lost 3 bases, and 8 bases had no gene match. The CDR3 DNA sequence: TGCGCCAGCAGCCAGGCCCGGACAGGCATCTACGAGCAGTACTTC. Its translation is CASSQARTGIYEQYF.

Ten or more counts support this clonotype. This chain links TRBV7-3 with TRBJ2-2, with D perhaps TRBD1 (5 bases). Germline V gene data show CDR1 as SGHTA and CDR2 as FQGTGA. V shed 2 bases and J shed 0 bases, with 13 bases lying between them. This CDR3 has 17 residues. CDR3 loop: CASSLDSFPANTGELFF. The DNA for the CDR3 is TGTGCCAGCAGCTTAGACAGTTTCCCCGCGAACACCGGGGAGCTGTTTTTT.

This clonotype was counted many times. V gene TRBV7-8 combines with J gene TRBJ2-1, with 11 bases aligning to TRBD1. There are 15 residues in the CDR3. V lost 5 bases to trimming and J lost 3 bases; unmatched junction nucleotides: 3. CDR1 is SGHVS and CDR2 is FQNEAQ in the germline V gene. CDR3 amino acids: CASSAGQGGYNEQFF. The CDR3 DNA follows: TGTGCCAGCAGCGCGGGACAGGGGGGCTACAATGAGCAGTTCTTC.

In this sample, this clonotype turned up many times. The V and J genes are TRBV6-1 and TRBJ1-4; D is unclear. The CDR3 is 14 amino acids. The V end lost 3 bases, the J end lost 14 bases, and 19 bases lay between the germline ends. Germline assignment: CDR1 MNHNS and CDR2 SASEGT. The CDR3 loop reads CASSDDRDVFLLFF. The CDR3 nucleotides read TGTGCCAGCAGTGATGACCGAGACGTGTTTTTGCTGTTTTTT.

This clonotype was seen many times. This chain uses TRBV6-2 or TRBV6-3 with TRBJ2-1; 14 bases are a match to TRBD2. Germline V gene sequence: CDR1 MNHEY, CDR2 SVGEGT. The J segment lost 0 bases and the V segment lost 9 bases, leaving 10 bases of the junction unmatched. CDR3 length equals 18 residues. The CDR3 here is CASLGLAGAQSSYNEQFF. The CDR3 DNA reads TGTGCCAGTCTGGGACTAGCGGGAGCGCAGAGCTCCTACAATGAGCAGTTCTTC.

V usage is TRBV6-2 or TRBV6-3 and J usage is TRBJ2-4; the D call may be TRBD1 or TRBD2 (5 bases each). V was cut by 4 bases and J by 11 bases, with 15 bases left in between. Germline V lookup: CDR1 MNHEY, CDR2 SVGEGT. The CDR3 length is 13 residues. The DNA for the CDR3 is TGTGCCAGCAGTTCCGGGACCTCACGGCTTCAGTACTTC. Encoded protein: CASSSGTSRLQYF.

This clonotype came up many times. The chain combines TRBV20-1 with TRBJ1-1; D is uncertain. Looked up from germline, CDR1 is DFQATT and CDR2 is SNEGSKA (reference sequence). Trimming stripped 2 bases from V and 8 bases from J, with 12 bases between. This CDR3 comprises 12 residues. CDR3 sequence (DNA): TGCAGTGCTAGAAGAGGGAGGGAGGAAGCTTTCTTT. Its protein is CSARRGREEAFF.

This clonotype was recorded at least ten times. This chain links TRBV19 with TRBJ2-3, with D possibly TRBD1 on 6 matching bases. The V end lost 8 bases, the J end lost 0 bases, and 12 bases lay between the germline ends. Germline V gene lookup returns CDR1 LNHDA and CDR2 SQIVND (reference sequence). The CDR3 spans 14 residues. The CDR3 here is CASREGQSTDTQYF. In DNA form, the CDR3 reads TGTGCCAGTCGAGAAGGACAGAGCACAGATACGCAGTATTTT. The full variable domain, rest sourced from reference TRBV19 and TRBJ2-3, is DGGITQSPKYLFRKEGQNVTLSCEQNLNHDAMYWYRQDPGQGLRLIYYSQIVNDFQKGDIAEGYSVSREKKESFPLTVTSAQKNPTAFYLCASREGQSTDTQYFGPGTRLTVL.

This clonotype was counted at least ten times. This sequence joins TRBV30 and TRBJ1-2, with TRBD1 identical over 11 bases. CDR1 and CDR2 from the germline V gene are GTSNPN and SVGIG (reference sequence). The J segment lost 1 base and the V segment lost 2 bases, leaving 3 bases of the junction unmatched. This CDR3 is built from 15 residues. The CDR3 sequence is CAWSLGQGDNYGYTF. The CDR3 coding sequence is TGTGCCTGGAGTCTGGGACAGGGGGATAACTATGGCTACACCTTC. Full variable domain (remainder filled in from reference TRBV30 and TRBJ1-2): SQTIHQWPATLVQPVGSPLSLECTVEGTSNPNLYWYRQAAGRGLQLLFYSVGIGQISSEVPQNLSASRPQDRQFILSSKKLLLSDSGFYLCAWSLGQGDNYGYTFGSGTRLTVV.

This clonotype was seen repeatedly, ten times or more. The chain couples TRBV7-9 to TRBJ2-2; D not resolved. The V and J ends lost 6 bases and 3 bases respectively, with 8 bases between them. Germline-derived CDR1 and CDR2 are SEHNR and FQNEAQ (reference sequence). This CDR3 region has 13 residues. The CDR3 region has the DNA TGTGCCAGCAGGGCACTCGACACCGGGGAGCTGTTTTTT. This sequence encodes CASRALDTGELFF.

In its sample, this clonotype was seen many times. V is TRBV7-9 and J is TRBJ2-1; D uncertain. V lost 3 bases and J lost 6, with 12 bases in between. CDR3 length equals 14 residues. The germline V gene has CDR1 SEHNR and CDR2 FQNEAQ (reference sequence). CDR3 bases: TGTGCCAGCAGCTTCCTGGGCGTCGTCAATGAGCAGTTCTTC. This codes for CASSFLGVVNEQFF.

This clonotype was observed many times. The chain couples TRBV12-3 or TRBV12-4 to TRBJ2-7, with a tentative D call TRBD2 (5 bases). V gave up 6 bases and J gave up 6 bases, with 15 bases separating them. This CDR3 is 13 amino acids long. The CDR3, as DNA: TGTGCCAGCAGGTCCGGGCTTCGGGGCGAGCAGTACTTC. It yields the protein CASRSGLRGEQYF.

This clonotype was counted many times. V usage is TRBV6-2 or TRBV6-3 and J usage is TRBJ2-1; D is unclear. The CDR3 is 17 residues long. The V gene's germline CDR1 is MNHEY and CDR2 SVGEGT. Trimming cost V 6 bases and J 0 bases, with 18 bases left between them. CDR3 nucleotide sequence: TGTGCCAGCAGCCCACTCGTCGGCAGGAGCTCCTACAATGAGCAGTTCTTC. This encodes CASSPLVGRSSYNEQFF.

This clonotype has a count of ten or more. J is TRBJ1-2 and V is TRBV28; D is possibly TRBD1 (6 bases). The germline V and J ends were trimmed by 6 bases and 5 bases, with 13 bases remaining between them. The CDR3 covers 13 residues. CDR1 and CDR2 from the germline V gene are MDHEN and SYDVKM. CDR3 amino acids: CASSRPGVYGYTF. Here the CDR3 DNA reads TGTGCCAGCAGCAGGCCAGGGGTATATGGCTACACCTTC.

This clonotype has just a few counts. This rearrangement joins TRBV7-3 to TRBJ1-1; 7 bases align to TRBD1. With 4 bases clipped from V and 4 bases from J, the junction kept 6 bases outside the gene matches. The germline V gene has CDR1 SGHTA and CDR2 FQGTGA. CDR3 length: 14 amino acids. CDR3 bases: TGTGCCAGCAGCTCAAGACAGGGATTCACTGAAGCTTTCTTT. This encodes CASSSRQGFTEAFF. Using reference TRBV7-3 and TRBJ1-1 for the parts outside the CDR3, the full variable domain is GAGVSQTPSNKVTEKGKYVELRCDPISGHTALYWYRQSLGQGPEFLIYFQGTGAADDSGLPNDRFFAVRPEGSVSTLKIQRTERGDSAVYLCASSSRQGFTEAFFGQGTRLTVV.

This clonotype is labeled as medium-sized. The chain links TRBV4-1 to TRBJ2-1; TRBD2 aligns across 8 bases. V shed 5 bases and J 5 bases; nucleotides not matched to a gene: 2. Germline-derived CDR1 and CDR2 are MGHRA and YSYEKL. The CDR3 runs to 13 residues. The DNA of the CDR3 is TGCGCCAGCAGCAGCGGGAGAAACAATGAGCAGTTCTTC. It is translated as CASSSGRNNEQFF.

This clonotype came up a few times. The CDR3 here is CATSDPQTGTGELFF. The CDR3 DNA reads TGTGCCACCAGTGATCCCCAGACAGGCACCGGGGAGCTGTTTTTT. The gene calls are TRBV24-1 and TRBJ2-2, with D perhaps matching TRBD1 (6 bases). Germline V gene sequence: CDR1 KGHDR, CDR2 SFDVKD. The CDR3 is 15 residues long. V was clipped by 3 bases and J by 4 bases, with 11 bases between them.

There are many counts of this clonotype. The chain recombines TRBV7-3 with TRBJ2-3, with 7 bases matching TRBD2. Germline V gene lookup returns CDR1 SGHTA and CDR2 FQGTGA. The CDR3 loop spans 15 amino acids. Unmatched junction bases numbered 9, after V lost 5 bases and J lost 4 bases. The CDR3 is CASSPLGGAADTQYF. The CDR3 bases are TGTGCCAGCAGCCCGCTGGGAGGGGCTGCAGATACGCAGTATTTT.

This clonotype was recorded many times. This chain joins TRBV5-6 and TRBJ2-1, with D perhaps being TRBD1 or TRBD2 (5 bases each). In germline, CDR1 is SGHDT, CDR2 YYEEEE. The V end lost 5 bases, the J end lost 6 bases, and 12 bases lay between the germline ends. This CDR3 comprises 13 residues. CDR3 nucleotides: TGTGCCAGCAGTCGAGCCGGGGCCAATGAGCAGTTCTTC. It codes for CASSRAGANEQFF.

Many counts were recorded for this clonotype. V is TRBV11-2 and J is TRBJ1-2; D gene ambiguous. This CDR3 has 13 amino acids. V lost 2 bases to trimming and J lost 9 bases, with 13 bases between them. Germline CDR1 SGHAT, CDR2 FQNNGV. This CDR3 is CASSLQPDLSYTF. CDR3 DNA sequence: TGTGCCAGCAGCTTACAACCCGATCTGAGCTACACCTTC.

This clonotype was recorded at least ten times. The chain has TRBV20-1 and TRBJ2-1; the match to TRBD2 covers 14 bases. The V gene's germline CDR1 is DFQATT and CDR2 SNEGSKA (reference sequence). The CDR3 covers 16 residues. V was clipped by 7 bases and J by 4 bases; unmatched bases: 9. The DNA of the CDR3 is TGCAGTGTCTTAGGACTAGCGGGGGGTTCATACAATGAGCAGTTCTTC. Translated, it gives CSVLGLAGGSYNEQFF.